Below, 19 T cell receptor beta chains from the same sample are listed, as sequenced in a study of CD8+ T cells in alopecia areata. Extraction of RNA preceded its reverse transcription into cDNA, which served as the sequencing template. The repertoire was sequenced with immunoSEQ multiplex PCR; TCRdb's copy has only in-frame clones and lacks some. Of about 140,000 clones listed, roughly 60% are singletons. Specimen: CD4+ T cells sorted from blood. All receptors come from a human donor in good health.

In its sample, this clone was seen once. The chain is built from TRBV6-5 and TRBJ2-5; D unclear. The CDR3 totals 15 residues. Looked up from germline, CDR1 is MNHEY and CDR2 is SVGAGI. Trimming removed 4 bases from V and 0 bases from J, with 12 bases in between. The CDR3 bases are TGTGCCAGCAGTTTTCCCCCTAGGCACCAAGAGACCCAGTACTTC. Its protein is CASSFPPRHQETQYF.

This clone was seen more than once but under ten times. The chain joins TRBV27 to TRBJ1-1; D is undetermined. The CDR3 is made up of 14 amino acids. CDR1 and CDR2 from the germline V gene are MNHEY and SMNVEV (reference sequence). The V and J ends lost 4 bases and 3 bases respectively, with 12 bases between them. The CDR3 reads CASSSAGIDTEAFF. The CDR3 nucleotides read TGTGCCAGCAGTTCGGCGGGTATAGACACTGAAGCTTTCTTT.

This clone showed up just a few times. This chain uses TRBV29-1 with TRBJ2-7; TRBD2 might be the D (6 bases). The V gene's germline CDR1 is SQVTM and CDR2 ANQGSEA. This CDR3 spans 11 amino acids. V lost 6 bases to trimming and J lost 3 bases, with 9 bases between them. CDR3 in DNA: TGCAGCGTCGTGCGGGACTACGAGCAGTACTTC. Protein product: CSVVRDYEQYF.

This clone was observed a few times. The J gene is TRBJ2-1, the V gene TRBV14; D is perhaps TRBD2 (5 bases). Trimming took 3 bases from V and 2 from J, leaving 8 bases between them. The CDR3 covers 14 residues. Germline CDR1 and CDR2: SGHDN and FVKESK. CDR3 region: CASSHQRAYNEQFF. The CDR3 region has the DNA TGTGCCAGCAGCCATCAGAGGGCCTACAATGAGCAGTTCTTC.

V usage is TRBV12-5 and J usage is TRBJ1-1, with unresolved D. The CDR3 is made up of 11 amino acids. The V end lost 2 bases, the J end lost 3 bases, and 1 base lay between the germline ends. CDR1 LGHNT and CDR2 FRNRAP come from the germline V gene. The CDR3 spells CASGLHTEAFF. CDR3 in DNA: TGTGCTAGTGGTTTGCACACTGAAGCTTTCTTT. The full variable domain, its missing parts supplied by reference TRBV12-5 and TRBJ1-1, is DARVTQTPRHKVTEMGQEVTMRCQPILGHNTVFWYRQTMMQGLELLAYFRNRAPLDDSGMPKDRFSAEMPDATLATLKIQPSEPRDSAVYFCASGLHTEAFFGQGTRLTVV.

The V gene is TRBV4-1, the J gene TRBJ1-2, with D maybe TRBD1 (6 bases). The CDR3 contains 13 residues. In germline, CDR1 is MGHRA, CDR2 YSYEKL. Trimming left V 8 bases short and J 6 bases short, with 16 bases between. Written as DNA, the CDR3 is TGCGCCAGCCGTGAGAGGGGGGTAAATGGCTACACCTTC. Protein product: CASRERGVNGYTF.

This chain joins TRBV2 and TRBJ2-7, with D possibly being TRBD2 (5 bases). V shed 5 bases and J shed 9 bases, with 20 bases lying between them. This CDR3 region has 14 residues. Germline CDR1 and CDR2: SNHLY and FYNNEI. CDR3 in amino acids: CASSSPLRELVQYF. The CDR3 nucleotides are TGTGCCAGCAGTAGTCCCCTGAGGGAATTGGTGCAGTACTTC.

The chain couples TRBV5-1 to TRBJ2-1; D unresolved. V dropped 0 bases and J dropped 9 bases, with 10 bases sitting between them. Germline values: CDR1 SGHRS, CDR2 YFSETQ. The CDR3 has 13 residues. The DNA for the CDR3 is TGCGCCAGCAGCTTGGCCGGGTCTGGTGAGCAGTTCTTC. Protein: CASSLAGSGEQFF.

This rearrangement joins TRBV5-1 to TRBJ2-1; the match to TRBD1 covers 8 bases. Looked up from germline, CDR1 is SGHRS and CDR2 is YFSETQ. V lost 4 bases, J lost 9 bases, and 6 bases stayed unmatched. The CDR3 has 13 amino acids. CDR3 coding DNA: TGCGCCAGCAGCCTGCCCAGGGGGCCTGAGCAGTTCTTC. It yields the protein CASSLPRGPEQFF. The whole variable domain, remainder taken from reference TRBV5-1 and TRBJ2-1, is KAGVTQTPRYLIKTRGQQVTLSCSPISGHRSVSWYQQTPGQGLQFLFEYFSETQRNKGNFPGRFSGRQFSNSRSEMNVSTLELGDSALYLCASSLPRGPEQFFGPGTRLTVL.

The chain uses TRBV6-5 and TRBJ2-7; no clear D gene. This CDR3 spans 16 amino acids. Germline V gene sequence: CDR1 MNHEY, CDR2 SVGAGI. The V end lost 3 bases, the J end lost 0 bases, and 15 bases lay between the germline ends. CDR3 sequence reads: CASSYIGAVSSYEQYF. The CDR3 DNA sequence: TGTGCCAGCAGTTATATCGGCGCAGTTTCCTCCTACGAGCAGTACTTC.

This chain links TRBV2 with TRBJ1-1; D call uncertain. CDR3 length: 15 amino acids. Deletions cut 4 bases from V and 2 bases from J, with 14 bases between. Germline assignment: CDR1 SNHLY and CDR2 FYNNEI. CDR3 region: CASSVRSADNTEAFF. The DNA for the CDR3 is TGTGCCAGCAGTGTCCGGTCGGCAGACAACACTGAAGCTTTCTTT. Together with reference TRBV2 and TRBJ1-1, the CDR3 gives the full variable domain: EPEVTQTPSHQVTQMGQEVILRCVPISNHLYFYWYRQILGQKVEFLVSFYNNEISEKSEIFDDQFSVERPDGSNFTLKIRSTKLEDSAMYFCASSVRSADNTEAFFGQGTRLTVV.

This clone is a singleton in its sample. The chain has TRBV30 and TRBJ2-3, with 7 bases fitting TRBD1. The CDR3 covers 16 residues. V lost 0 bases and J lost 2; bases outside the gene matches: 8. The germline V gene encodes CDR1 GTSNPN and CDR2 SVGIG (reference sequence). DNA for the CDR3: TGTGCCTGGAGTGTAAGGCGGACAGGTGACACAGATACGCAGTATTTT. Residues: CAWSVRRTGDTDTQYF. Complete variable domain (other parts from reference TRBV30 and TRBJ2-3): SQTIHQWPATLVQPVGSPLSLECTVEGTSNPNLYWYRQAAGRGLQLLFYSVGIGQISSEVPQNLSASRPQDRQFILSSKKLLLSDSGFYLCAWSVRRTGDTDTQYFGPGTRLTVL.

This clone was observed a handful of times. This chain connects TRBV7-9 to TRBJ1-1, with a tentative D call TRBD1 (5 bases). The germline gives CDR1 SEHNR, CDR2 FQNEAQ (reference sequence). This CDR3 contains 13 residues. Between the trimmed V and J ends, which lost 4 bases and 1 base, there was a span of 7 bases. In DNA form, the CDR3 reads TGTGCCAGCAGCTCCACAGGGAACACTGAAGCTTTCTTT. Its translation is CASSSTGNTEAFF.

This chain uses TRBV6-5 with TRBJ1-2; TRBD1 matches at 7 bases. Germline V gives CDR1 MNHEY, CDR2 SVGAGI. V shed 7 bases, J shed 8 bases, and the junction held 7 bases outside the gene matches. The CDR3 has 12 amino acids. CDR3: CASTPTGRGYTF. Written as DNA, the CDR3 is TGTGCCAGCACCCCGACAGGGCGCGGCTACACCTTC.

There are a few counts of this clone. V and J are TRBV18 and TRBJ1-1; D remains ambiguous. CDR1 is KGHSH and CDR2 is LQKENI in the germline V gene. This CDR3 has 13 residues. V shed 2 bases and J shed 1 base, with 5 bases lying between them. CDR3 residues: CASSPGPNTEAFF. The CDR3 DNA reads as TGTGCCAGCTCACCAGGCCCGAACACTGAAGCTTTCTTT.

The chain uses TRBV28 and TRBJ2-1; D call uncertain. Trimming removed 4 bases at V and 6 bases at J, with 7 bases between. The length of the CDR3 is 12 residues. CDR1 and CDR2 (germline): MDHEN, SYDVKM. This chain's CDR3 is CASSSGLNEQFF. The CDR3 DNA reads as TGTGCCAGCAGTTCCGGTCTCAATGAGCAGTTCTTC.

The chain has TRBV6-5 and TRBJ2-5; either TRBD1 or TRBD2 may supply D (6 bases each). The CDR3 length is 14 residues. Trimming took off 6 bases at V and 8 bases at J, with 19 bases between the two ends. Germline-derived CDR1 and CDR2 are MNHEY and SVGAGI. Here the CDR3 DNA reads TGTGCCAGCAGCCCATCTGGGGGGCCCGGCACCCAGTACTTC. Residues: CASSPSGGPGTQYF.

A few counts support this clone. The CDR3 reads CASSLRQLLGEKLFF. The CDR3 coding sequence is TGTGCCAGCAGTCTGAGACAGCTTTTGGGTGAAAAACTGTTTTTT. This rearrangement joins TRBV28 to TRBJ1-4, with TRBD1 as a possible D gene (5 bases). V shed 5 bases and J shed 7 bases, with 17 bases lying between them. The CDR3 totals 15 residues. CDR1 MDHEN and CDR2 SYDVKM come from the germline V gene.

The chain recombines TRBV6-5 with TRBJ2-3; possible D gene TRBD2, 6 bases. The length of the CDR3 is 14 residues. The V end lost 5 bases, the J end lost 1 base, and 10 bases lay between the germline ends. Per the germline V gene, CDR1 is MNHEY and CDR2 is SVGAGI. CDR3 amino acids: CASSTGLGTDTQYF. The CDR3 nucleotides read TGTGCCAGCAGTACGGGACTTGGCACAGATACGCAGTATTTT.